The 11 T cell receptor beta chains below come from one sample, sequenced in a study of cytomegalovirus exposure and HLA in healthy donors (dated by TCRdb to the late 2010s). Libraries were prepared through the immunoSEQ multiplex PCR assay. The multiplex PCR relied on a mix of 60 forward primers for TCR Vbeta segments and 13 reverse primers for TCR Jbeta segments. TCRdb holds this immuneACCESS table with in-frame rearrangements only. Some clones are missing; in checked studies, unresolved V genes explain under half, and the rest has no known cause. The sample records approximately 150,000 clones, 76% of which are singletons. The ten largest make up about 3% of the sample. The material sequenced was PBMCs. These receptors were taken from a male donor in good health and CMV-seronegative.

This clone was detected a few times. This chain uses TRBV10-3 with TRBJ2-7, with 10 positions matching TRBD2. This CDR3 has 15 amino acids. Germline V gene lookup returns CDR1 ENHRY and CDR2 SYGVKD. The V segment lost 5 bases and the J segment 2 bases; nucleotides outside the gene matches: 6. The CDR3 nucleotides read TGTGCCATCAGTTCCTTAGCGGGGGGCGCCTACGAGCAGTACTTC. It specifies CAISSLAGGAYEQYF.

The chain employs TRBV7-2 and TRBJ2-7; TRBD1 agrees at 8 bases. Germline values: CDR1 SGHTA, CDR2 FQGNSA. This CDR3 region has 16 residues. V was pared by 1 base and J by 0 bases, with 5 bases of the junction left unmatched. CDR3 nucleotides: TGTGCCAGCAGCTTAGTAGGACAGGGTTACTCCTACGAGCAGTACTTC. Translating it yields CASSLVGQGYSYEQYF.

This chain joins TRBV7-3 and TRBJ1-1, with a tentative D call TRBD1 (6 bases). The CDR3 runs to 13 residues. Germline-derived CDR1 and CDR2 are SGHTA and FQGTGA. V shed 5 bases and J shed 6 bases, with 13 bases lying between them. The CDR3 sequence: CASSPGGGAEAFF. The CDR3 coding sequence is TGTGCCAGCAGCCCGGGGGGCGGGGCTGAAGCTTTCTTT.

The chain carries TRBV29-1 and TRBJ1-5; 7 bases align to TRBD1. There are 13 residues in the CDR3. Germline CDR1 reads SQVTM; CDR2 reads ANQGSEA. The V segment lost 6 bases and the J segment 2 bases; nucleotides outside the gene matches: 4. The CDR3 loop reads CSVGDRGNQPQHF. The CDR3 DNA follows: TGCAGCGTGGGCGACAGGGGCAATCAGCCCCAGCATTTT.

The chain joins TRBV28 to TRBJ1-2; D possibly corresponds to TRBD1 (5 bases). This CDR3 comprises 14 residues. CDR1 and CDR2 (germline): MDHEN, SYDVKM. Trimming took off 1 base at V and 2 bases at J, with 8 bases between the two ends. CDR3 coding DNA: TGTGCCAGCAGTTTATTAAGGACAAACTATGGCTACACCTTC. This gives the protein CASSLLRTNYGYTF.

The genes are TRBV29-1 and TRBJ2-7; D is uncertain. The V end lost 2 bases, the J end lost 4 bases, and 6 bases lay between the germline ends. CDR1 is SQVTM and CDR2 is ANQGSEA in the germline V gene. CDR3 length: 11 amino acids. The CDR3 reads CSVESSYEQYF. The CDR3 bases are TGCAGCGTTGAATCCAGTTACGAGCAGTACTTC.

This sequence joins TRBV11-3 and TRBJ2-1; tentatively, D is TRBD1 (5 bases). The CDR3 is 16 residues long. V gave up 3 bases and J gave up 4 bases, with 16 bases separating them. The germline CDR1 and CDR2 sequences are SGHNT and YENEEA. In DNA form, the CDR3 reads TGTGCCAGCAGCTTGCGCAGGGAATCCCTTTACAATGAGCAGTTCTTC. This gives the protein CASSLRRESLYNEQFF.

The CDR3 spells CASSLGLAGGHNEQFF. The CDR3 DNA follows: TGCGCCAGCAGCTTGGGTCTAGCGGGAGGACACAATGAGCAGTTCTTC. This chain links TRBV5-1 with TRBJ2-1; 11 bases match TRBD2. Germline V gives CDR1 SGHRS, CDR2 YFSETQ. V shed 0 bases and J 5 bases; nucleotides not matched to a gene: 4. The CDR3 loop spans 16 amino acids.

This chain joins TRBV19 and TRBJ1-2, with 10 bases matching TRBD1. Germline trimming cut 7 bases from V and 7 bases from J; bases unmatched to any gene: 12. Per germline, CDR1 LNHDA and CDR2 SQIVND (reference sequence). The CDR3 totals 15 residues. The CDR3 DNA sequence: TGTGCCAGTAAAACTACGCCGGGACAGGGGAGTGGCTACACCTTC. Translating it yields CASKTTPGQGSGYTF.

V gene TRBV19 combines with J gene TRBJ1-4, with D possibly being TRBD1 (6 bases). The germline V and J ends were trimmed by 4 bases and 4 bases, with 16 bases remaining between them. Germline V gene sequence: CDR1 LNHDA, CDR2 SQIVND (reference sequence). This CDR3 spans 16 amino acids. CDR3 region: CASSTLLGASNEKLFF. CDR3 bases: TGTGCCAGTAGTACACTTCTGGGGGCCAGTAATGAAAAACTGTTTTTT.

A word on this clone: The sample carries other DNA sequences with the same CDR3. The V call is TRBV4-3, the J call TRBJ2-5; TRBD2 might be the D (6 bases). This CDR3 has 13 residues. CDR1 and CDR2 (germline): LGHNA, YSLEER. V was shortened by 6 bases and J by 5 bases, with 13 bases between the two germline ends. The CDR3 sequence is CASSPGGGETQYF. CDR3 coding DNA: TGCGCCAGCAGTCCAGGTGGGGGGGAGACCCAGTACTTC.